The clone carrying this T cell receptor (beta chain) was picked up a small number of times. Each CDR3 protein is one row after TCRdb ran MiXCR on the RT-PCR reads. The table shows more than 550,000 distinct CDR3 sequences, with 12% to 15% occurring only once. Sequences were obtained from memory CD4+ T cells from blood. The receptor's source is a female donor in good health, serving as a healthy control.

CDR3 nucleotide sequence: TGCGCCAGCAGCTTGGCCTCGGGAGTCAATGAAGCTTTCTTT. As protein: CASSLASGVNEAFF. The V gene is TRBV5-1, the J gene TRBJ1-1; D not resolved. Germline loops: CDR1 SGHRS, CDR2 YFSETQ. V lost 0 bases and J 7 bases, leaving 13 bases between the germline ends. This CDR3 has 14 amino acids.